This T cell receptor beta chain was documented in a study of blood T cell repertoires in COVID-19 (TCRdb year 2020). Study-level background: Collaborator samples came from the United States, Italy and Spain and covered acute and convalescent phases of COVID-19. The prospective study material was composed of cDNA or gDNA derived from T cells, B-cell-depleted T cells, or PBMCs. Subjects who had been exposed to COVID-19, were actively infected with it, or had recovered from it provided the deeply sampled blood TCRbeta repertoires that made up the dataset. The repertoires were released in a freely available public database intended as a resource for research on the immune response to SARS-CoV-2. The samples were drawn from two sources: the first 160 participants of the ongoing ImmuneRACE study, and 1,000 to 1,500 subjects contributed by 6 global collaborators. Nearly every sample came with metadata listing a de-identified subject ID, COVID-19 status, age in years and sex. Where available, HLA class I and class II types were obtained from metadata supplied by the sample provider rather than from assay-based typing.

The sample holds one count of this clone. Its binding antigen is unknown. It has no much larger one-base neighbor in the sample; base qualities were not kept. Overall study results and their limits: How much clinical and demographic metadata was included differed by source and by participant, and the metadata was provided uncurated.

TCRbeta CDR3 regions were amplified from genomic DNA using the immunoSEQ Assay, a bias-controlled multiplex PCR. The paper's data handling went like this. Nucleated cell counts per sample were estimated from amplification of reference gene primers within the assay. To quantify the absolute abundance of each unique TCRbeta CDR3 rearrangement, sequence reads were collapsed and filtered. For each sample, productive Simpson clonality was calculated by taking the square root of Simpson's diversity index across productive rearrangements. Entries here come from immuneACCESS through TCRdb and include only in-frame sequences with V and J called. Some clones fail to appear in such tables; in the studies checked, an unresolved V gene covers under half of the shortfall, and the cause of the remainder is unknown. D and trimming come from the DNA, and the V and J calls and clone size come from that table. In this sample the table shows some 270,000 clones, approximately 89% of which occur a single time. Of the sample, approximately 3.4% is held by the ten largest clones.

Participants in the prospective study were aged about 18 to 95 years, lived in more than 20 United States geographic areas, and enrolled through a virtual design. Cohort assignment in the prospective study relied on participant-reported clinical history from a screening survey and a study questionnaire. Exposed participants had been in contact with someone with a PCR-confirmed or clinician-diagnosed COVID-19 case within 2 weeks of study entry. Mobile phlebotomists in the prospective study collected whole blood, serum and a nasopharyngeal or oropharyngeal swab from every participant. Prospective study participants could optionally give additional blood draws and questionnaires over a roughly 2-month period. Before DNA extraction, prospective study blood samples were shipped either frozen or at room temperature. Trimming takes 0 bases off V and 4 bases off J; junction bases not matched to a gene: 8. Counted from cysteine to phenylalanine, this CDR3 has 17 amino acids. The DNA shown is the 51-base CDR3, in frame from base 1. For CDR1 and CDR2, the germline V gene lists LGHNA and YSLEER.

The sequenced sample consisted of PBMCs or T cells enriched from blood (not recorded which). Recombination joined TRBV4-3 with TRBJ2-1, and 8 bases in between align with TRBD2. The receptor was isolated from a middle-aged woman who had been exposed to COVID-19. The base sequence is TGCGCCAGCAGCCAAGATCAGTCCCAGCGGGGGTACAATGAGCAGTTCTTC. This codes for CASSQDQSQRGYNEQFF.